Each of the 22 T cell receptor beta chains below was sequenced from the same sample in a study of blood T cell repertoires in COVID-19. The protocol was immunoSEQ multiplex PCR, while the TCRdb copy is restricted to in-frame clones and leaves out a portion. Of fewer than 130,000 clones in the sample, 80% to 90% were seen once. Sequenced sample: peripheral blood. These receptors came from a woman aged 55-70 years with acute or convalescent COVID-19.

CDR3 coding DNA: TGTGCCAGCAGCCGGGACTCGCCTATCGGGGAGCTGTTTTTT. Residues: CASSRDSPIGELFF. V is TRBV6-5 and J is TRBJ2-2; maybe TRBD2 (6 bases). The germline CDR1 and CDR2 sequences are MNHEY and SVGAGI. The CDR3 is 14 amino acids. The V end lost 6 bases, the J end lost 7 bases, and 15 bases lay between the germline ends.

The V call is TRBV11-2, the J call TRBJ2-7, with TRBD1 matching over 7 bases. V shed 0 bases and J 2 bases; nucleotides not matched to a gene: 4. The CDR3 loop spans 15 amino acids. The V gene's germline CDR1 is SGHAT and CDR2 FQNNGV. CDR3 coding DNA: TGTGCCAGCAGCTTAGATCGTCAGGGGGCCTACGAGCAGTACTTC. This sequence encodes CASSLDRQGAYEQYF.

V is TRBV12-3 or TRBV12-4 and J is TRBJ1-5; D remains unclear. Trimming removed 3 bases from V and 5 bases from J, with 8 bases in between. The CDR3 spans 13 residues. CDR3 protein: CASSLEGYQPQHF. The DNA for the CDR3 is TGTGCCAGCAGTTTGGAGGGATATCAGCCCCAGCATTTT.

The chain carries TRBV7-9 and TRBJ2-3, with 8 bases identical to TRBD2. Germline V gene data show CDR1 as SEHNR and CDR2 as FQNEAQ (reference sequence). The CDR3 contains 15 residues. The V and J ends lost 5 bases and 1 base, in that order; junction bases with no gene match: 5. The CDR3 DNA sequence: TGTGCCAGCAGCCTTCAACTAGCGGGCACAGATACGCAGTATTTT. Translated: CASSLQLAGTDTQYF.

The rearrangement links TRBV19 to TRBJ1-6; D might be TRBD1 (6 bases). The CDR3 loop spans 15 amino acids. CDR1 and CDR2 (germline): LNHDA, SQIVND (reference sequence). Trimming took off 1 base at V and 10 bases at J, with 14 bases between the two ends. CDR3 region: CASSIVGTKSSPLHF. The CDR3 coding sequence is TGTGCCAGTAGTATAGTTGGGACAAAATCCTCACCCCTCCACTTT.

This clone has a handful of counts. The rearrangement joins TRBV2 to TRBJ2-4; 12 nucleotides agree with TRBD1. V was pared by 11 bases and J by 3 bases, with 11 bases of the junction left unmatched. The CDR3 loop spans 16 amino acids. Germline V gene sequence: CDR1 SNHLY, CDR2 FYNNEI. The CDR3 here is CASSRDRGLGKNIQYF. DNA for the CDR3: TGTGCCTCGTCCCGGGACAGGGGGCTTGGCAAAAACATTCAGTACTTC.

In its sample, this clone was seen a few times. This chain joins TRBV2 and TRBJ1-2; the D is unclear. Germline V CDR1 and CDR2: SNHLY, FYNNEI. The CDR3 is 13 amino acids. Between the trimmed V and J ends, which lost 3 bases and 2 bases, there was a span of 7 bases. CDR3 region: CASSDSGNYGYTF. The DNA for the CDR3 is TGTGCCAGCAGTGATTCGGGAAACTATGGCTACACCTTC. Filled out from reference TRBV2 and TRBJ1-2, the complete variable domain reads EPEVTQTPSHQVTQMGQEVILRCVPISNHLYFYWYRQILGQKVEFLVSFYNNEISEKSEIFDDQFSVERPDGSNFTLKIRSTKLEDSAMYFCASSDSGNYGYTFGSGTRLTVV.

The chain has TRBV4-3 and TRBJ2-3; 7 bases are a match to TRBD2. Germline loops: CDR1 LGHNA, CDR2 YSLEER. V shed 4 bases and J 3 bases; nucleotides not matched to a gene: 7. CDR3 length equals 15 residues. The CDR3 reads CASSPGEGGTDTQYF. DNA for the CDR3: TGCGCCAGCAGCCCCGGGGAGGGAGGGACAGATACGCAGTATTTT.

V and J are TRBV15 and TRBJ1-2, with TRBD1 matching over 8 bases. Germline loops: CDR1 LNHNV, CDR2 YYDKDF (reference sequence). The CDR3 is 14 amino acids. The V segment lost 0 bases and the J segment 8 bases; nucleotides outside the gene matches: 5. CDR3 bases: TGTGCCACCAGCAGAGATCAGGGGGCGAAAGGCTACACCTTC. Amino acid sequence: CATSRDQGAKGYTF.

The V call is TRBV6-1, the J call TRBJ1-5; a possible D gene is TRBD1 (5 bases). CDR3 length: 15 residues. Germline loops: CDR1 MNHNS, CDR2 SASEGT. V lost 1 base and J lost 2, with 9 bases in between. The CDR3 coding sequence is TGTGCCAGCAGTGAAGATTTCAGGGGCAATCAGCCCCAGCATTTT. Amino acid sequence: CASSEDFRGNQPQHF.

The rearrangement joins TRBV18 to TRBJ1-1, with unresolved D. In germline, CDR1 is KGHSH, CDR2 LQKENI. The CDR3 covers 16 residues. The V end was cut by 0 bases, the J end by 3 bases, with 14 bases between. The CDR3 DNA reads TGTGCCAGCTCACCACCCGGGATAGGGCTACACACTGAAGCTTTCTTT. Translated, it gives CASSPPGIGLHTEAFF.

The V and J genes are TRBV15 and TRBJ1-6; the match to TRBD1 covers 9 bases. CDR1 is LNHNV, CDR2 YYDKDF, per germline (reference sequence). J gave up 7 bases and V 0 bases, and 4 bases lay outside the gene matches. The CDR3 totals 16 residues. CDR3 protein: CATSRDGTGLNSPLHF. The CDR3 coding sequence is TGTGCCACCAGCAGAGATGGGACAGGGCTAAATTCACCCCTCCACTTT.

This clone appeared many times. The chain combines TRBV28 with TRBJ2-3, with D possibly matching TRBD2 (6 bases). V shed 3 bases and J shed 1 base, with 17 bases lying between them. CDR3 length equals 17 residues. CDR1 and CDR2 (germline): MDHEN, SYDVKM. The CDR3 reads CASSLGGGSGRTDTQYF. In nucleotides, the CDR3 is TGTGCCAGCAGTTTGGGGGGTGGGTCGGGTCGCACAGATACGCAGTATTTT.

This rearrangement joins TRBV6-6 to TRBJ1-1; unclear D gene. This CDR3 comprises 13 residues. V lost 8 bases to trimming and J lost 2 bases, with 12 bases between them. Per germline, CDR1 MNHNY and CDR2 SVGAGI (reference sequence). CDR3 coding DNA: TGTGCCAGCGCCTCTCTGGCAAACACTGAAGCTTTCTTT. It codes for CASASLANTEAFF.

This sequence joins TRBV5-1 and TRBJ1-1; 8 bases are shared with TRBD1. Germline CDR1 is SGHRS and CDR2 is YFSETQ. The CDR3 consists of 14 residues. J was trimmed by 8 bases and V by 0 bases; bases with no gene match: 6. Written as DNA, the CDR3 is TGCGCCAGCAGCTTGGAAGGACAGGGTGCGGAAGCTTTCTTT. It yields the protein CASSLEGQGAEAFF.

This clone appeared many times. The chain links TRBV5-1 to TRBJ2-2; 12 positions match TRBD1. Germline V gene sequence: CDR1 SGHRS, CDR2 YFSETQ. This CDR3 spans 15 amino acids. Losses at the gene ends were 4 bases for V and 4 bases for J; bases not matched to a gene: 2. Here the CDR3 reads CASSGTGGPTGELFF. As DNA, the CDR3 is TGCGCCAGCAGCGGGACAGGGGGCCCCACCGGGGAGCTGTTTTTT.

The chain combines TRBV6-6 with TRBJ2-5; 9 nucleotides agree with TRBD2. With 4 bases clipped from V and 2 bases from J, the junction kept 5 bases outside the gene matches. CDR3 size: 15 residues. Germline V gene sequence: CDR1 MNHNY, CDR2 SVGAGI (reference sequence). CDR3 sequence: CASSLAAGGQETQYF. CDR3 bases: TGTGCCAGCAGTTTGGCGGCGGGGGGGCAAGAGACCCAGTACTTC.

V and J are TRBV2 and TRBJ2-1, with 13 bases aligning to TRBD2. The CDR3 covers 16 residues. CDR1 and CDR2 (germline): SNHLY, FYNNEI. Trimming removed 6 bases from V and 4 bases from J; junction bases left unmatched: 6. DNA of the CDR3: TGTGCCAGCAGCACTAAGACTAGCGGGGGGTACAATGAGCAGTTCTTC. Residues: CASSTKTSGGYNEQFF.

CDR3 nucleotide sequence: TGCGCCAGCAGCTCCACTAGCGGGGGCTACAATGAGCAGTTCTTC. It yields the protein CASSSTSGGYNEQFF. The chain couples TRBV5-1 to TRBJ2-1; TRBD2 matches at 11 bases. The ends lost 3 bases at V and 3 bases at J; junction bases unmatched: 2. The CDR3 contains 15 residues. From germline, CDR1 is SGHRS and CDR2 YFSETQ.

V gene TRBV4-2 combines with J gene TRBJ1-3, with D possibly TRBD1 on 6 matching bases. The CDR3 has 15 residues. Germline loops: CDR1 LGHNA, CDR2 YNFKEQ. V was clipped by 2 bases and J by 4 bases, with 12 bases between them. This CDR3 is CASSQLPGAGNTIYF. The CDR3 DNA follows: TGTGCCAGCAGCCAACTTCCAGGGGCGGGAAACACCATATATTTT.

The chain links TRBV24-1 to TRBJ1-5, with no clear D. There are 15 residues in the CDR3. Germline CDR1 reads KGHDR; CDR2 reads SFDVKD. V gave up 4 bases and J gave up 4 bases, with 13 bases separating them. CDR3 amino acids: CATSDSRVLNQPQHF. CDR3 DNA: TGTGCCACCAGTGACAGCCGGGTTTTAAATCAGCCCCAGCATTTT.

Only a few counts were recorded for this clone. The V and J genes are TRBV29-1 and TRBJ2-7; weak D call: TRBD2 (6 bases). The V gene lost 3 bases and the J gene lost 3 bases, with 24 bases spanning the gap. The germline gives CDR1 SQVTM, CDR2 ANQGSEA. This CDR3 spans 17 amino acids. The CDR3 loop reads CSVDSFGAGTPSYEQYF. As DNA, the CDR3 is TGCAGCGTTGACTCTTTTGGGGCCGGGACTCCAAGCTACGAGCAGTACTTC.